This TCR beta chain emerged from a study of T cell responses to AZD1222 COVID-19 vaccine. Findings and caveats of the study: Just 5 to 7 AZD1222 recipients were seropositive at baseline. Clonal diversity was possibly underestimated, and white British individuals and females predominated among donors. After the peak T cell response, and only then, were repertoires sampled. Spike-specific TCR breadth rose after two AZD1222 doses, and depth rose as well.

Between the trimmed V and J ends, which lost 6 bases and 3 bases, there was a span of 11 bases. The V gene's germline CDR1 is MDHEN and CDR2 SYDVKM. CDR3 length: 14 residues. For this clone: The antigen is not known.

Libraries were prepared by immunoSEQ multiplex PCR; TCRdb keeps only in-frame clonotypes and omits some of them. The table lists under 200,000 clones, around 90% of them singletons. The chain recombines TRBV28 with TRBJ2-2; no clear D. This receptor was identified in an adult who received the MenACWY meningococcal vaccine as a control. The sequences come from peripheral blood, collected 28 days after the second dose of the MenACWY control vaccine. CDR3 residues: CASRPALDTGELFF. The DNA of the CDR3 is TGTGCCAGCAGACCAGCCCTCGACACCGGGGAGCTGTTTTTT.